This TCR beta chain originates from a study of Ad26.COV2.S vaccination and SARS-CoV-2 variants (dated by TCRdb to the early 2020s). For the study in its entirety: Donors in the vaccine arm were drawn from COV1001, a phase I-IIa trial of Ad26.COV2.S in healthy adults that was multicentre, randomized, double-blind and placebo-controlled. Sequencing of the TCRbeta repertoire served to evaluate the specificity and breadth of SARS-CoV-2-reactive T cell receptors following Ad26.COV2.S vaccination. Trial participants were randomized into five groups of five: low-dose or high-dose Ad26.COV2.S given once or twice, or placebo on both occasions. Throughout the experiments and outcome assessment, investigators stayed blinded to trial group allocation. Ad26.COV2.S was given intramuscularly at 5x10^10 or 1x10^11 viral particles, as a single shot or as two shots 56 days apart. The TCR-sequenced set comprised about 32 samples: some 20 Ad26.COV2.S vaccine recipients, 5 placebo recipients and 8 SARS-CoV-2 convalescent individuals.

With regard to this clone: Its antigen is unknown. Per-nucleotide qualities are absent, and no much larger clonotype sits a single base away.

TCRbeta CDR3 regions were sequenced with the immunoSEQ Assay. After extraction, genomic DNA underwent amplification by bias-controlled multiplex PCR, followed by high-throughput sequencing. The original methods were these. Collapsing and filtering of sequences were performed to quantify the absolute abundance of each unique TCRbeta CDR3 region. T cell fraction was estimated by normalization of TCRbeta template counts to usable DNA, with usable DNA being measured through amplification of reference genes present in all nucleated cells. Repertoire TCRs were annotated as SARS-CoV-2-specific when V gene, CDR3 amino acid sequence and J gene were exactly matched to a known reactive TCR set. The reference SARS-CoV-2 TCR set came from MIRA and was filtered for enrichment in COVID-19-positive ImmuneCODE repertoires, removing public or cross-reactive TCRs. Drawing on the MIRA antigens, annotated TCRs were analysed further at the level of specific ORF or position within ORF. Breadth was defined as the number of annotated unique rearrangements divided by the total number of unique productive rearrangements, and depth was defined as the summed frequency of the annotated unique rearrangements. Two-sided Wilcoxon rank-sum tests were applied when comparing TCR breadth between groups. The immuneACCESS repertoire file appears here via TCRdb, limited to in-frame rearrangements. These files lack a portion of the clones; in checked studies, under half of the deficit traces to unresolved V genes, and the cause of the others is not known. V and J calls and clone size are as listed in that table; D and trimming were resolved from the DNA. This sample comprises about 460,000 clones, about nine tenths of them detected only once. The ten largest clones represent 1.7% of the sample.

According to the germline V gene, CDR1 reads ENHRY and CDR2 reads SYGVKD. V lost 4 bases and J lost 0 bases, and the count of bases not matched to a germline gene is 15. Inclusive of the bounding cysteine and phenylalanine, the CDR3 is 18 residues long. The CDR3 DNA has 54 bases and is translated from base 1. Overall study outcomes, separate from this receptor: Spike-specific TCR breadth was higher in Ad26.COV2.S recipients than in placebo recipients (P = 0.0014). After vaccination, substantial breadth of spike-specific CD8+ and CD4+ T cell responses was reported. According to the authors, total T cell responses may have been underestimated by the TCR breadth and depth analyses. Vaccine and placebo recipients had comparable non-spike TCR breadth, which fits with the vaccine containing only spike. Comparing responses between vaccine doses or regimens was not something the study was powered to do.

The treatment or condition label, read with the paper, signifies: roughly 18 received Ad26.COV2.S at low or high dose, single or two shots; five or six received placebo; per-sample allocation not given. For vaccine and placebo recipients, the sequenced repertoires came from samples collected on day 63 after the first injection. In Cohort 1b, about two dozen adults aged 18-55 years were enrolled at a single site in Boston, USA, between 29 July and 7 August 2020. As a vaccine, Ad26.COV2.S was a replication-incompetent adenovirus type 26 vector that expressed a prefusion-stabilized SARS-CoV-2 spike protein derived from the original Wuhan strain.

This TCR derives from a person aged 18-60 years who received the Ad26.COV2.S COVID-19 vaccine or a placebo. The sequencing used peripheral blood, collected in a trial of Ad26.COV2.S vaccine versus placebo. The chain uses TRBV10-3 and TRBJ2-7, and 7 junctional nucleotides match TRBD2. The CDR3 region has the sequence CAISAGLVGVVGSYEQYF. The DNA is as follows: TGTGCCATCAGTGCCGGACTAGTCGGGGTTGTCGGCTCCTACGAGCAGTACTTC.